This TCR beta chain was recovered during a study of OX40 agonist ivuxolimab in advanced cancers. Study as a whole: Patients with hepatocellular carcinoma, melanoma, renal cell or head and neck cancer made up the dose-escalation patients.

From germline, CDR1 is MNHNS and CDR2 SASEGT. The CDR3 runs 12 residues. Trimming left V 6 bases short and J 5 bases short, with 8 bases between. Generated by immunoSEQ multiplex PCR, the TCRdb table keeps only in-frame clones and is missing some. The top ten clones hold roughly 7.9% of a sample with about 49,000 clones, about three quarters of them seen once. This rearrangement joins TRBV6-1 to TRBJ2-1; no firm D call. The sequence came from an adult with an advanced solid tumor such as melanoma, head and neck, liver or kidney cancer. The specimen was CD4+ or CD8+ T cells sorted from blood, collected in a trial of the OX40 agonist ivuxolimab. CDR3 bases: TGTGCCAGCAGCCCCTTAAACAATGAGCAGTTCTTC. Protein product: CASSPLNNEQFF.